What follows are 5 T cell receptor beta chains derived from one specimen sequenced in a study of cytomegalovirus exposure and HLA in healthy donors. In the PCR, 60 Vbeta and 13 Jbeta primers were used. TCRdb keeps only in-frame clones here, not all; method: immunoSEQ multiplex PCR. Of 100,000 to 150,000 clones listed, 15% to 20% were seen once; the top ten hold about 3%. Material for sequencing was PBMCs. All receptors come from a female donor in good health and CMV-seropositive.

The chain recombines TRBV4-2 with TRBJ1-1, with D perhaps matching TRBD1 (5 bases). Germline V lookup: CDR1 LGHNA, CDR2 YNFKEQ. V gave up 1 base and J gave up 4 bases, with 16 bases separating them. The CDR3 is 16 amino acids. CDR3 nucleotide sequence: TGTGCCAGCAGCCAAGCTTGGGCAGGGTCAAGCACTGAAGCTTTCTTT. Translated: CASSQAWAGSSTEAFF.

The chain is built from TRBV7-2 and TRBJ1-2; D is unclear. V was shortened by 1 base and J by 4 bases, with 4 bases between the two germline ends. The CDR3 contains 12 residues. Germline CDR1 reads SGHTA; CDR2 reads FQGNSA. In DNA, the CDR3 is TGTGCCAGCAGCTTAGACGGCTATGGCTACACCTTC. It specifies CASSLDGYGYTF.

V is TRBV5-6 and J is TRBJ2-5, with TRBD1 as a possible D gene (6 bases). The assigned J gene may be wrong: the sequence end matches TRBJ2-7 better. Germline V CDR1 and CDR2: SGHDT, YYEEEE. This CDR3 is built from 14 residues. CDR3 residues: CASSLTGISYEQYF. As DNA, the CDR3 is TGTGCCAGCAGCTTGACAGGGATCTCCTACGAGCAGTACTTC.

In its sample, this clone was seen a few times. This chain uses TRBV29-1 with TRBJ1-2, with a weak D call TRBD1 (6 bases). This CDR3 spans 12 amino acids. Germline loops: CDR1 SQVTM, CDR2 ANQGSEA. The V end lost 6 bases, the J end lost 2 bases, and 10 bases lay between the germline ends. The CDR3 protein is CSVGQLNYGYTF. As DNA, the CDR3 is TGCAGCGTCGGACAGTTGAACTATGGCTACACCTTC.

This CDR3 reads CASSQDRQGSYEQYF. In nucleotides, the CDR3 is TGCGCCAGCAGCCAAGATCGTCAGGGGAGCTACGAGCAGTACTTC. The V gene is TRBV4-3, the J gene TRBJ2-7, with D perhaps matching TRBD1 (6 bases). The V gene's germline CDR1 is LGHNA and CDR2 YSLEER. The CDR3 loop spans 15 amino acids. V lost 0 bases to trimming and J lost 3 bases, with 12 bases between them.